This T cell receptor (beta chain) was identified in a study of blood T cell repertoires in COVID-19. Across the whole study: T cells, B-cell-depleted T cells, or PBMCs supplied cDNA or gDNA.

In the authors' methods: Cell counts per sample came from amplifying reference gene primers. Sequenced by immunoSEQ multiplex PCR; TCRdb stores in-frame clones only, minus some. V and J calls and clone size are copied from that table; D and trimming were computed from the DNA. This sample has around 200,000 clones, with about nine tenths found just once. The germline V and J ends were trimmed by 5 bases and 4 bases, with 15 bases remaining between them. Germline V gene sequence: CDR1 SGHDN, CDR2 FVKESK. This CDR3 contains 15 residues. This clonotype was obtained from a woman aged 45-65 years with acute or convalescent COVID-19. Sequenced material: peripheral blood. This chain links TRBV14 with TRBJ1-3, with D unclear. Written as DNA, the CDR3 is TGTGCCAGCAGCTCTCGGGGAATCCCCGGAAACACCATATATTTT. Its protein product is CASSSRGIPGNTIYF.